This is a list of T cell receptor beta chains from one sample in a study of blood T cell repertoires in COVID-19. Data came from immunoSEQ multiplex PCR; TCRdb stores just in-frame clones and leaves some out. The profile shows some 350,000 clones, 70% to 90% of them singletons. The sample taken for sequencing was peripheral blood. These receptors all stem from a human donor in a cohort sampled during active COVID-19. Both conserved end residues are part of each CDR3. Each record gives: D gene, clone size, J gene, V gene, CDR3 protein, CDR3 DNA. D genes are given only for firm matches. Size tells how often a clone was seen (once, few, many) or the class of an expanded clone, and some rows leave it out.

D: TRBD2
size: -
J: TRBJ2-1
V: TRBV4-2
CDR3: CASSQAPSGGNEQFF
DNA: TGTGCCAGCAGCCAAGCCCCCAGCGGGGGGAATGAGCAGTTCTTC

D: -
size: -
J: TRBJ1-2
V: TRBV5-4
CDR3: CASSHPTADTQYTF
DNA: TGTGCCAGCAGCCACCCAACGGCGGACACACAGTACACCTTC

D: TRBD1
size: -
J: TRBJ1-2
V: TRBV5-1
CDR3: CASSPNPDRGKYGYTF
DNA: TGCGCCAGCAGCCCCAATCCGGACAGGGGGAAATATGGCTACACCTTC

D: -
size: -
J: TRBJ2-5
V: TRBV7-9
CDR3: CASSRTLAGETQYF
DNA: TGTGCCAGCAGCCGGACCCTCGCGGGAGAGACCCAGTACTTC

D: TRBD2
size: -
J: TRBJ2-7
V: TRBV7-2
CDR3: CASSPPGRDNEQYF
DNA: TGTGCCAGCAGTCCGCCCGGGAGGGACAACGAGCAGTACTTC

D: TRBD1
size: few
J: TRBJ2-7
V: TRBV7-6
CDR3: CASSPGTDFLGEQYF
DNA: TGTGCCAGCAGCCCGGGGACAGACTTCCTCGGCGAGCAGTACTTC

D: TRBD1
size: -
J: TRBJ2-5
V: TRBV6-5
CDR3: CASSYSLGQGGETQYF
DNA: TGTGCCAGCAGTTACTCCCTAGGACAGGGGGGAGAGACCCAGTACTTC

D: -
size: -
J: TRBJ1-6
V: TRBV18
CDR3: CASSRSGETPLHF
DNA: TGTGCCAGCTCACGGTCCGGGGAGACACCCCTCCACTTT

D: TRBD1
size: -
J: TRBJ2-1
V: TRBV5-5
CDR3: CASSPLTGGNEQFF
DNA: TGTGCCAGCAGCCCACTGACAGGGGGAAATGAGCAGTTCTTC

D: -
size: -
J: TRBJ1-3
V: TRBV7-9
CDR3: CASSRDRFGGNTIYF
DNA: TGTGCCAGCAGCCGAGACAGATTCGGTGGAAACACCATATATTTT

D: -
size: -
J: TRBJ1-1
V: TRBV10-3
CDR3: CAISEHLGENTEAFF
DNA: TGTGCCATCAGTGAGCATTTGGGAGAGAACACTGAAGCTTTCTTT

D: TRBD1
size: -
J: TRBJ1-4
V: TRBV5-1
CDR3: CASSWTGHNEKLFF
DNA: TGCGCCAGCAGCTGGACAGGGCATAATGAAAAACTGTTTTTT

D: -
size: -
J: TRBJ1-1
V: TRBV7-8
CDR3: CASSLVGGWLNTEAFF
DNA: TGTGCCAGCAGCTTAGTAGGGGGTTGGTTGAACACTGAAGCTTTCTTT

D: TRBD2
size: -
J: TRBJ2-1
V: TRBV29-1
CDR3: CSGSGRSYNEQFF
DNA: TGCAGCGGGAGCGGGAGGAGTTACAATGAGCAGTTCTTC

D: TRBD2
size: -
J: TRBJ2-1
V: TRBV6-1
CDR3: CASSEVAGGPGEQFF
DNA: TGTGCCAGCAGTGAAGTCGCGGGAGGGCCGGGGGAGCAGTTCTTC

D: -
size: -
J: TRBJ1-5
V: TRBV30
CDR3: CAWSVRQGQTPQHF
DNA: TGTGCCTGGAGTGTACGGCAGGGCCAGACGCCCCAGCATTTT

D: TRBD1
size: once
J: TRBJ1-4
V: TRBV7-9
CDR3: CASSTRQGGESLFF
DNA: TGTGCCAGCAGCACGCGACAGGGTGGGGAATCACTGTTTTTT

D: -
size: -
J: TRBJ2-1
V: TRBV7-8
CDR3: CASSSGTADEQFF
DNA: TGTGCCAGCAGCTCGGGGACTGCCGATGAGCAGTTCTTC

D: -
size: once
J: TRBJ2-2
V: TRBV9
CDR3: CASSVRQQTESGELFF
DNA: TGTGCCAGCAGCGTGAGACAGCAAACGGAAAGCGGGGAGCTGTTTTTT

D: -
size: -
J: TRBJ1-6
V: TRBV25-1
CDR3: CASRDSKNSPLHF
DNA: TGTGCCAGCAGGGACAGTAAAAATTCACCCCTCCACTTT